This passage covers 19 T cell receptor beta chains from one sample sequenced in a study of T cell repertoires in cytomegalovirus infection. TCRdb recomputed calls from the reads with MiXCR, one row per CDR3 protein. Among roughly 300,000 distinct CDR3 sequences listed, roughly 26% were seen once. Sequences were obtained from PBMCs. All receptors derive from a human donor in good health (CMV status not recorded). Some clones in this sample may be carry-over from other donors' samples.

CDR3 protein: CASSLVGTGREKLFF. DNA for the CDR3: TGCGCCAGCAGCTTGGTCGGGACAGGGCGTGAAAAACTGTTTTTT. V is TRBV5-1 and J is TRBJ1-4, with 9 nucleotides matching TRBD1. The V and J ends lost 0 bases and 7 bases, in that order; junction bases with no gene match: 4. Germline CDR1 is SGHRS and CDR2 is YFSETQ. This CDR3 comprises 15 residues.

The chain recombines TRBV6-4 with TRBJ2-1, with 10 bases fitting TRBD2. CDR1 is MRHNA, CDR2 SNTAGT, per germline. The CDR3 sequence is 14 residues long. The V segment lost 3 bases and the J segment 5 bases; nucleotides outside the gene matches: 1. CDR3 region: CASSEAGGHNEQFF. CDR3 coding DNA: TGTGCCAGCAGTGAAGCGGGGGGGCACAATGAGCAGTTCTTC.

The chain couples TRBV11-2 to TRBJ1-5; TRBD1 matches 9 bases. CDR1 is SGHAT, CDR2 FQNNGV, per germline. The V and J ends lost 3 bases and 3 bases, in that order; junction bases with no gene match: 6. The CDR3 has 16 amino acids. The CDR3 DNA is TGTGCCAGCAGCTTCGGGACAGGGATACACAATCAGCCCCAGCATTTT. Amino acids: CASSFGTGIHNQPQHF. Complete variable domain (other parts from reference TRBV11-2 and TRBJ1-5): EAGVAQSPRYKIIEKRQSVAFWCNPISGHATLYWYQQILGQGPKLLIQFQNNGVVDDSQLPKDRFSAERLKGVDSTLKIQPAKLEDSAVYLCASSFGTGIHNQPQHFGDGTRLSIL.

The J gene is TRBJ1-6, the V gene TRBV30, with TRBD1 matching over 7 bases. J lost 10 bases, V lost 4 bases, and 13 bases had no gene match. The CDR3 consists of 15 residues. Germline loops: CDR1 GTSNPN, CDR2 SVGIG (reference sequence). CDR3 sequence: CAWTALPGGMSPLHF. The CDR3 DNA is TGTGCCTGGACTGCCCTGCCAGGGGGGATGTCACCCCTCCACTTT.

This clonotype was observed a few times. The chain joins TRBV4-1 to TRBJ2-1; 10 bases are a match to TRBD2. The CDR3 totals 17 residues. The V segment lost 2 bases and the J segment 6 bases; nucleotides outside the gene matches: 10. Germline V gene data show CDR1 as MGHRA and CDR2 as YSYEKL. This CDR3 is CASSQPGSGRARNEQFF. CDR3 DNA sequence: TGCGCCAGCAGCCAACCCGGAAGCGGGAGGGCACGCAATGAGCAGTTCTTC.

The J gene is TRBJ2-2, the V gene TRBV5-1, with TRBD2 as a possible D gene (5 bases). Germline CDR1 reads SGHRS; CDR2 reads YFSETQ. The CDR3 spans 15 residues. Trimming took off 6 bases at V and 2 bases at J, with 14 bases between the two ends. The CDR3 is CASILDGVNTGELFF. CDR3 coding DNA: TGCGCCAGCATCCTGGACGGGGTAAACACCGGGGAGCTGTTTTTT. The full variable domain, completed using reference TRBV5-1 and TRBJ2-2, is KAGVTQTPRYLIKTRGQQVTLSCSPISGHRSVSWYQQTPGQGLQFLFEYFSETQRNKGNFPGRFSGRQFSNSRSEMNVSTLELGDSALYLCASILDGVNTGELFFGEGSRLTVL.

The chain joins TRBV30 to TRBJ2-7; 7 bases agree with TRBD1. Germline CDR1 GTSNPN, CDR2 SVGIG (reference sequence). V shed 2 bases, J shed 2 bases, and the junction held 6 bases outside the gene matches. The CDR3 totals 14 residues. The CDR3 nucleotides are TGTGCCTGGAGTTTCAGGGGGTTAACCTACGAGCAGTACTTC. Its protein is CAWSFRGLTYEQYF. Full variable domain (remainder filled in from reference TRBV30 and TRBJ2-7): SQTIHQWPATLVQPVGSPLSLECTVEGTSNPNLYWYRQAAGRGLQLLFYSVGIGQISSEVPQNLSASRPQDRQFILSSKKLLLSDSGFYLCAWSFRGLTYEQYFGPGTRLTVT.

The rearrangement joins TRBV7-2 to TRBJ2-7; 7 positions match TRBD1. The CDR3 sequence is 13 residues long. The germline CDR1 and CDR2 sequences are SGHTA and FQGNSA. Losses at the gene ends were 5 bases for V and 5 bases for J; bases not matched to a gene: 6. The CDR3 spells CASSKTGPHEQYF. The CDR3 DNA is TGTGCCAGCAGCAAGACAGGGCCCCACGAGCAGTACTTC. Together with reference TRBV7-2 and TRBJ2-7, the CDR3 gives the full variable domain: GAGVSQSPSNKVTEKGKDVELRCDPISGHTALYWYRQSLGQGLEFLIYFQGNSAPDKSGLPSDRFSAERTGGSVSTLTIQRTQQEDSAVYLCASSKTGPHEQYFGPGTRLTVT.

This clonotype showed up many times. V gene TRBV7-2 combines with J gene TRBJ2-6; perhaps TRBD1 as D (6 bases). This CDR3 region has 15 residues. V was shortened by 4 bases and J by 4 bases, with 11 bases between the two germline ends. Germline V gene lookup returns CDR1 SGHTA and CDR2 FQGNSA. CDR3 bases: TGTGCCAGCAGCTCAACAGGGTTGGGGGCCAACGTCCTGACTTTC. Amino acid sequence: CASSSTGLGANVLTF.

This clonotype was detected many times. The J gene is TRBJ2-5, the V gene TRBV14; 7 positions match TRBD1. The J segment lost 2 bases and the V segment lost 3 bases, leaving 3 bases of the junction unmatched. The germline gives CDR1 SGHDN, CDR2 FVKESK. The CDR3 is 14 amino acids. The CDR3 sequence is CASSQIQGQETQYF. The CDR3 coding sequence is TGTGCCAGCAGCCAGATACAGGGGCAAGAGACCCAGTACTTC.

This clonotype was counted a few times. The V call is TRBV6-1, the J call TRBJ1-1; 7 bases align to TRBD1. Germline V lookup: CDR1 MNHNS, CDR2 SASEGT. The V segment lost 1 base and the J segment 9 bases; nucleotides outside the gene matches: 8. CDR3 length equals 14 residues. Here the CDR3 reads CASSEGQGGRKAFF. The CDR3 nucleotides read TGTGCCAGCAGTGAAGGACAGGGAGGGCGGAAAGCTTTCTTT.

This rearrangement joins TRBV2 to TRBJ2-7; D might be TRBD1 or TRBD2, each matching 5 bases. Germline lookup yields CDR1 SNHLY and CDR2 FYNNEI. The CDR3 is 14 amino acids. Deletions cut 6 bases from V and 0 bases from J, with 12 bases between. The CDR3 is CASRTGTYSYEQYF. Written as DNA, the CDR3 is TGTGCCAGCAGGACCGGGACGTACTCCTACGAGCAGTACTTC. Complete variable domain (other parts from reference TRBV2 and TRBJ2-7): EPEVTQTPSHQVTQMGQEVILRCVPISNHLYFYWYRQILGQKVEFLVSFYNNEISEKSEIFDDQFSVERPDGSNFTLKIRSTKLEDSAMYFCASRTGTYSYEQYFGPGTRLTVT.

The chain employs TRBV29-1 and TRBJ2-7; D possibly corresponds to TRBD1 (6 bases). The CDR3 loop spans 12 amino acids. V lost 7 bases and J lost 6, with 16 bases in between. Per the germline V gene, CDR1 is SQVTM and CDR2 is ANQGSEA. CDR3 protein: CSGVLQGTEQYF. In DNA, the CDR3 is TGCAGCGGAGTCCTCCAGGGGACCGAGCAGTACTTC.

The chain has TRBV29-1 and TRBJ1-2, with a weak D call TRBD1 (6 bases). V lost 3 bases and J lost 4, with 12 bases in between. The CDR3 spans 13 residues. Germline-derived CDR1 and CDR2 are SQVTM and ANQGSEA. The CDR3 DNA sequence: TGCAGCGTTGATCGGGGGGCCGGCTATGGCTACACCTTC. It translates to CSVDRGAGYGYTF.

The CDR3: CASSRYYGYTF. CDR3 in DNA: TGTGCCAGCAGTCGATATTATGGCTACACCTTC. The gene calls are TRBV28 and TRBJ1-2, with no clear D. CDR3 length: 11 residues. Between the trimmed V and J ends, which lost 5 bases and 5 bases, there was a span of 6 bases. CDR1 MDHEN and CDR2 SYDVKM come from the germline V gene.

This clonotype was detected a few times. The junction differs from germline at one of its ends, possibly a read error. CDR3 sequence reads: CASSFMRGETQYF. DNA of the CDR3: TGTGCTAGCAGCTTCATGAGAGGAGAGACCCAGTACTTC. This rearrangement joins TRBV7-6 to TRBJ2-5; D remains unclear. The CDR3 spans 13 residues. Looked up from germline, CDR1 is SGHVS and CDR2 is FNYEAQ.

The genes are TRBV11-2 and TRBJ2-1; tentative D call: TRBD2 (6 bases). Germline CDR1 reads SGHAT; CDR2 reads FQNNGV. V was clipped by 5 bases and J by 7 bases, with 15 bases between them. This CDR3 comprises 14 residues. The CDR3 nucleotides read TGTGCCAGCAGCCCGGTGTGGGACTCGAATGAGCAGTTCTTC. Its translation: CASSPVWDSNEQFF.

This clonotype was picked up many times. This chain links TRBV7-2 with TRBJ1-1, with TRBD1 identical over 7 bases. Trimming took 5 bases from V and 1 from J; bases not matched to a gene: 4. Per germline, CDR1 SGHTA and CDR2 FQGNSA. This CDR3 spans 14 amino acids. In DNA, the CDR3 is TGTGCCAGCAGCGCCCGGACAGGGAACACTGAAGCTTTCTTT. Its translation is CASSARTGNTEAFF.

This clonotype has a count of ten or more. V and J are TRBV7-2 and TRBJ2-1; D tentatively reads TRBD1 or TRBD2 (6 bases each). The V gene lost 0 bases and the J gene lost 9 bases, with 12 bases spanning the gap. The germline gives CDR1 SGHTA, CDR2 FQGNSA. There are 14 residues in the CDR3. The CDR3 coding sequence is TGTGCCAGCAGCTTAGCGTTCGGGGGCGTTGAGCAGTTCTTC. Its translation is CASSLAFGGVEQFF.